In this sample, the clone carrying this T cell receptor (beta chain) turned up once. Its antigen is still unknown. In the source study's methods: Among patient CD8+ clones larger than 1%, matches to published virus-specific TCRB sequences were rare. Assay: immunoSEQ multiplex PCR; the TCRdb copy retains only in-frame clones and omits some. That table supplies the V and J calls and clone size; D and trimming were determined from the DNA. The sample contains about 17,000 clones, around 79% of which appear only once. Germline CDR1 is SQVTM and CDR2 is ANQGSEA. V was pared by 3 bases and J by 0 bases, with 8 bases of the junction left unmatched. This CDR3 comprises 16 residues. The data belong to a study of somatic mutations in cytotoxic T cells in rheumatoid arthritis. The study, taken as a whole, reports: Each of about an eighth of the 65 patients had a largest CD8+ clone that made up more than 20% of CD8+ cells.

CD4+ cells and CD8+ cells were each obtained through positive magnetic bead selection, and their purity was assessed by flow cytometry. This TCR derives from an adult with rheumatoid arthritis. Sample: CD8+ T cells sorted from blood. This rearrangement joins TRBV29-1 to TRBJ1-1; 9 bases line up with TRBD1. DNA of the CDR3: TGCAGCGTTGACCGGACAGGGGAAGGGGTGAACACTGAAGCTTTCTTT. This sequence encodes CSVDRTGEGVNTEAFF.